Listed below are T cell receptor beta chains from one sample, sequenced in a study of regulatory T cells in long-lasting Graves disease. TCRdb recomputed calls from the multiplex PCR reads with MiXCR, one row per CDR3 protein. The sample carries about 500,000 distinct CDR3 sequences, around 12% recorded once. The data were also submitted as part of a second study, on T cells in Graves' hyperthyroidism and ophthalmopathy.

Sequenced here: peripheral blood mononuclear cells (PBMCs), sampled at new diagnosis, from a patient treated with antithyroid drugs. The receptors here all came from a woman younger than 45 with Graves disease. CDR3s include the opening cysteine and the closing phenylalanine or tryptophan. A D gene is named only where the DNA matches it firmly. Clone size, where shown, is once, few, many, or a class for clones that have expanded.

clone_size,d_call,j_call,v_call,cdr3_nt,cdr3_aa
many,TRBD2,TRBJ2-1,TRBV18,TGTGCCAGCTCACCACCGGCGGGAGGGTACTCCTACAATGAGCAGTTCTTC,CASSPPAGGYSYNEQFF
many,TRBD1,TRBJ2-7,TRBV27,TGTGCCAGCAGTCCGGGCCGACAGGGGGTCTACGAGCAGTACTTC,CASSPGRQGVYEQYF
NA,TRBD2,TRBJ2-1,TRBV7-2,TGTGCCAGCAGCTTAAGGTTCCTCGGGAGGGTCTCCTACAATGAGCAGTTCTTC,CASSLRFLGRVSYNEQFF
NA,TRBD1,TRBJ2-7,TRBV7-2,TGTCCCAGCAGCTTAGCACCGGGACAGGGGCGCTACGAGCAGTACTTC,CPSSLAPGQGRYEQYF
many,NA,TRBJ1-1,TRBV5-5,TGTGCCAGCAGAATGGGACCGAACACTGAAGCTTTCTTT,CASRMGPNTEAFF
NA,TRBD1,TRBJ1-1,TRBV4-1,TGCGCCAGCAGAAATGGACAGGCAAAAGGGAACACTGAAGCTTTCTTT,CASRNGQAKGNTEAFF
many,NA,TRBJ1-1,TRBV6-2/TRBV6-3,TGTGCCAGCAATAGGCCCCGGGACACTGAAGCTTTCTTT,CASNRPRDTEAFF
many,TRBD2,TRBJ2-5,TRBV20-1,TGCAGTGCTAGAGATTGGGCGACTAGCGGACAAGAGACCCAGTACTTC,CSARDWATSGQETQYF
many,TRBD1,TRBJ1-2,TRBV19,TGTGCCAGTAGTTTGCGAGGGACAGTCCCTAACTATGGCTACACCTTC,CASSLRGTVPNYGYTF
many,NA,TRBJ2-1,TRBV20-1,TGCAGTGCTAGAGATCATGGGGGCCGAACGCGGAGAAGGGAGTTCTTC,CSARDHGGRTRRREFF
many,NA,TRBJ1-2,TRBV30,TGTGCCTGGAGGCCACAATGGGGGGGAACAGTCGGCTACACCTTC,CAWRPQWGGTVGYTF
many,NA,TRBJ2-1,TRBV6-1,TGTGCCAGCAGCCCCCGGACAGCTATGAATGAGCAGTTCTTC,CASSPRTAMNEQFF
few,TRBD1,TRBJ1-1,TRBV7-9,TGTGCCAGCAGCTTAGTAGGGGACAGGGGGCCTCGGACCACTGAAGCTTTCTTT,CASSLVGDRGPRTTEAFF
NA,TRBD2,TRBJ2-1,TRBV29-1,TGCAGCGGAAAACGGGAGGTATTTAATGAGCAGTTCTTC,CSGKREVFNEQFF
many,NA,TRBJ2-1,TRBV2,TGTGCCAGCACTAAAGAGGGGGTTTCTGAGCAGTTCTTC,CASTKEGVSEQFF
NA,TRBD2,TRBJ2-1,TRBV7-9,TGTGCCAGCACCGGGACTAGCGGAGGCTCCTACAATGAGCAGTTCTTC,CASTGTSGGSYNEQFF
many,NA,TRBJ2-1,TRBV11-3,TGTGCCAGCAGCTGGCGGGGAACCTACAATGAGCAGTTCTTC,CASSWRGTYNEQFF
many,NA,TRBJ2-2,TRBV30,TGTGCCTGTGACAGGACGAACACCGGGGAGCTGTTTTTT,CACDRTNTGELFF
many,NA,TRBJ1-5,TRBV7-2,TGTGCCAGCAGCCAGTACAGAGATCAGCCCCAGCATTTT,CASSQYRDQPQHF
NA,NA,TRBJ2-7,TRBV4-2,TGTGCCAGCAGCCAAGAGACAGGATATGGCTACGAGCAGTACTTC,CASSQETGYGYEQYF
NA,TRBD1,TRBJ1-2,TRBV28,TGTGCCAGCAGTTCCGCCGGGACAGCGTCAAACTATGGCTACACCTTC,CASSSAGTASNYGYTF
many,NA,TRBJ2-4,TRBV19,TGTGCCAGTAGTACCAGGGGGGACATTCAGTACTTC,CASSTRGDIQYF
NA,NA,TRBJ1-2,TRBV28,TGTGCCAGCAGCCCCCCAGGGGAGTACTACACCTTC,CASSPPGEYYTF
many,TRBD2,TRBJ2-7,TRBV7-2,TGTGCCAGCAGCTCGGGACTAGCGGGAGCAGAGCAGTACTTC,CASSSGLAGAEQYF
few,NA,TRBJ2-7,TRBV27,TGTGCCAGCATGGAGGGGAGCGAGCAGTACTTC,CASMEGSEQYF
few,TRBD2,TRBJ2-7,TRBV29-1,TGCAGCGTAGCCCCTAGCGGATTCTACGAGCAGTACTTC,CSVAPSGFYEQYF
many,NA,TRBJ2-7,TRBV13,TGTGCCAGCAGCTTCAGGTTGGGCACCCGGGCCTACGAGCAGTACTTC,CASSFRLGTRAYEQYF
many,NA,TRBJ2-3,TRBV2,TGTGCCAGCAGTGAAAGGATCCTACAAACAGATACGCAGTATTTT,CASSERILQTDTQYF
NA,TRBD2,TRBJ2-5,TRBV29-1,TGCAGCTTTCGTCCGGGACAGTTTGGACTAGCGGGAAGATTTCAAGAGACCCAGTACTTC,CSFRPGQFGLAGRFQETQYF
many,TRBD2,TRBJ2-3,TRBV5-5,TGTGCCAGCAGCTTGGATAGCGGGAGTGGGACAGATACGCAGTATTTT,CASSLDSGSGTDTQYF
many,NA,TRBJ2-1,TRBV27,TGTGCCAGCAGTTTTTGGGGGAGCAACAATGAGCAGTTCTTC,CASSFWGSNNEQFF
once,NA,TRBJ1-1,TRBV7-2,TGTGCCAGCAGCTTAGAGGGCAGGCGGAACACTGAAGCTTTCTTT,CASSLEGRRNTEAFF
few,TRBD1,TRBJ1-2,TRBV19,TGTGCCAGTAGTACAATAACAGGGGCCGGCTACACCTTC,CASSTITGAGYTF
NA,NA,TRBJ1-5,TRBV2,TGTGCCAGCAGACAGTCAAACCAAGGGCGGCCCCAGCATTTT,CASRQSNQGRPQHF
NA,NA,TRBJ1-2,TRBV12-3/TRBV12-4,TGTGCCAGCAGTAGGGGACACCATAACTATGGCTACACCTTC,CASSRGHHNYGYTF
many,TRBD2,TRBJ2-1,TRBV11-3,TGTGCCAGCAGCATCACCGGACTAGCGGGACGCAATGAGCAGTTCTTC,CASSITGLAGRNEQFF